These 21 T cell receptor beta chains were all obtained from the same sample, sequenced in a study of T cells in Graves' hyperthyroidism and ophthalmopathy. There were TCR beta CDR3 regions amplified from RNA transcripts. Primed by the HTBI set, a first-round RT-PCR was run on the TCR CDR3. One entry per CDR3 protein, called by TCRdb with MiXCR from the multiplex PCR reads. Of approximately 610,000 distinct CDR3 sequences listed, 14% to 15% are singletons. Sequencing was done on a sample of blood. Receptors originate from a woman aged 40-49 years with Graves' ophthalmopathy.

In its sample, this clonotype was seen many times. The CDR3 DNA sequence: TGTGCCAGCAGTTACTCGACGATACCACAGGCAGCAAATAGCAATCAGCCCCAGCATTTT. Protein: CASSYSTIPQAANSNQPQHF. The V gene is TRBV6-2 or TRBV6-3, the J gene TRBJ1-5, with TRBD1 as a possible D gene (5 bases). V lost 0 bases, J lost 0 bases, and 21 bases lay in between. Germline assignment: CDR1 MNHEY and CDR2 SVGEGT. The CDR3 sequence is 20 residues long.

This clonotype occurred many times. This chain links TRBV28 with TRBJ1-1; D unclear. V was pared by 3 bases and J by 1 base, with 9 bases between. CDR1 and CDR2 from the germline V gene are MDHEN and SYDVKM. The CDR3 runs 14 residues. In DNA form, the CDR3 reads TGTGCCAGCAGTTTTAAGAATAGGAACACTGAAGCTTTCTTT. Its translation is CASSFKNRNTEAFF.

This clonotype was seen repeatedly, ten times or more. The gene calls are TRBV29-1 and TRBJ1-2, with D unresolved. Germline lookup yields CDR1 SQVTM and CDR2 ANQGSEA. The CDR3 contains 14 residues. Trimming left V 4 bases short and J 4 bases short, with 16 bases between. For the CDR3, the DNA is TGCAGCGTTGGAAAGGGCGAAGCGACCTATGGCTACACCTTC. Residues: CSVGKGEATYGYTF.

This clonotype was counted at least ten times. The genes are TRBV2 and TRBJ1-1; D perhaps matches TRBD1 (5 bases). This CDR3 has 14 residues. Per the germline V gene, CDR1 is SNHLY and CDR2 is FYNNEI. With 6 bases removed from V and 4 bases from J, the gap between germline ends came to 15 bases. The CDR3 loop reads CASSEQQGVTEAFF. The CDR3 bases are TGTGCCAGCAGCGAACAACAAGGGGTCACTGAAGCTTTCTTT.

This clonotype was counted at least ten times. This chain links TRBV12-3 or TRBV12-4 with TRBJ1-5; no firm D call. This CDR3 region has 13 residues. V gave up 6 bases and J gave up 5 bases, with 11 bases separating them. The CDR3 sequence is CASRRSWDQPQHF. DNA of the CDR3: TGTGCCAGCAGACGTTCCTGGGATCAGCCCCAGCATTTT.

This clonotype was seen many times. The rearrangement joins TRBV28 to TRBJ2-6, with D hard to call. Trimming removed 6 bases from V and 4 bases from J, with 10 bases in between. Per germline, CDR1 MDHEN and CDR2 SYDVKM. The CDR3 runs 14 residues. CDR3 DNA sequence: TGTGCCAGCAGCTCGGCGGTCGGGGCCAACGTCCTGACTTTC. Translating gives CASSSAVGANVLTF.

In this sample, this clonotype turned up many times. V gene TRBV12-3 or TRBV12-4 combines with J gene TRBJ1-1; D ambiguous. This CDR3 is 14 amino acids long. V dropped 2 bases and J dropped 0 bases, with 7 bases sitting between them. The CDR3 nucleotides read TGTGCCAGCAGTTTAAATAGGGTGAACACTGAAGCTTTCTTT. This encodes CASSLNRVNTEAFF.

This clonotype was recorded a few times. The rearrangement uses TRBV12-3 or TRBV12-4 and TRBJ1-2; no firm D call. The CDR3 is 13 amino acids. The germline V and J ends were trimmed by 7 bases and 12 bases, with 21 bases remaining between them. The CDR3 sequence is CASNPSARSVHTF. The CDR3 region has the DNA TGTGCCAGCAACCCCTCAGCCCGGTCAGTCCACACCTTC.

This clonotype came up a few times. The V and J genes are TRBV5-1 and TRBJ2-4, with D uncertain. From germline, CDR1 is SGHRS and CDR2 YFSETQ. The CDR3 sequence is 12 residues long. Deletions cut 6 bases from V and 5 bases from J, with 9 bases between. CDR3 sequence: CASTSGENIQYF. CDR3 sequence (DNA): TGCGCCAGCACCTCGGGCGAAAACATTCAGTACTTC.

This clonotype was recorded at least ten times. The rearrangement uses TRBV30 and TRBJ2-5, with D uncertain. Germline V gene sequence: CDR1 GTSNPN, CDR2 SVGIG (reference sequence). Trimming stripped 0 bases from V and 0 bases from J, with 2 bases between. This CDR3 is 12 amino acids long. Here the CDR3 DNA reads TGTGCCTGGAGTGTTAACCAAGAGACCCAGTACTTC. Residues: CAWSVNQETQYF.

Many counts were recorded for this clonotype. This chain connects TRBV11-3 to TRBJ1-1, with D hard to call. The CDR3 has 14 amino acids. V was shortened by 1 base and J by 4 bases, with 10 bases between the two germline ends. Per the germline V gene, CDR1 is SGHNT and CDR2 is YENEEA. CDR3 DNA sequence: TGTGCCAGCAGCTTAGGACTGGAGGCCACTGAAGCTTTCTTT. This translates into CASSLGLEATEAFF.

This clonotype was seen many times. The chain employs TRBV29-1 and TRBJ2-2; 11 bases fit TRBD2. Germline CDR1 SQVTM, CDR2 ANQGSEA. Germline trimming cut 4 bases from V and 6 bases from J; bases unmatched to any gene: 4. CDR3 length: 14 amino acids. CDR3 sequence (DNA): TGCAGCGTTGTGACTAGCGGGATGCCCGGGGAGCTGTTTTTT. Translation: CSVVTSGMPGELFF.

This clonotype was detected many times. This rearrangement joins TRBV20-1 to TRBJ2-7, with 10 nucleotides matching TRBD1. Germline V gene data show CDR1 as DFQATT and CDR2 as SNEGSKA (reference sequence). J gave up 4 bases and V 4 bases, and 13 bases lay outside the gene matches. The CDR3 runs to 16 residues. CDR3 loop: CSATRLDRGPSYEQYF. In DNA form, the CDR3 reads TGCAGTGCTACCCGACTCGACAGGGGGCCATCGTACGAGCAGTACTTC.

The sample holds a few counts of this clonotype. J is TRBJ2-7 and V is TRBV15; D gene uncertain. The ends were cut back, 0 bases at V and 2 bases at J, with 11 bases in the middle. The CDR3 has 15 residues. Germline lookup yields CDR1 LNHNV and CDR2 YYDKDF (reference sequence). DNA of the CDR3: TGTGCCACCAGCAGAGATCTGGCAGCAACCTACGAGCAGTACTTC. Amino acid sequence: CATSRDLAATYEQYF.

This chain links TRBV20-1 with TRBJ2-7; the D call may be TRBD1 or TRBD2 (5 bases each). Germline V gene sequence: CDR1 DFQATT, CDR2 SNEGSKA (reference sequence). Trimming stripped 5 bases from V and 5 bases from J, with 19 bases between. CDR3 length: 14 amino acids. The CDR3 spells CSALTGTGRNEQYF. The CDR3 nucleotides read TGCAGTGCTCTAACCGGGACCGGGCGGAACGAGCAGTACTTC.

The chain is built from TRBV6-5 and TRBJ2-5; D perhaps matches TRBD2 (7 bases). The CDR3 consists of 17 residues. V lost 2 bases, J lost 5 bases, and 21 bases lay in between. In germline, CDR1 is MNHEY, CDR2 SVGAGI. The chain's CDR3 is CASSYEDSGGARETQYF. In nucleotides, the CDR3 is TGTGCCAGCAGTTACGAGGATAGTGGGGGGGCCCGGGAGACCCAGTACTTC.

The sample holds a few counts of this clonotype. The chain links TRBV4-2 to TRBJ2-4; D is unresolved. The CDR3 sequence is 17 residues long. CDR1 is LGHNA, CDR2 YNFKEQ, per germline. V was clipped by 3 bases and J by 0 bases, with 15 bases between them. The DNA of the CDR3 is TGTGCCAGCAGCCACAAGTCAGGAACTGGAGCCAAAAACATTCAGTACTTC. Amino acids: CASSHKSGTGAKNIQYF.

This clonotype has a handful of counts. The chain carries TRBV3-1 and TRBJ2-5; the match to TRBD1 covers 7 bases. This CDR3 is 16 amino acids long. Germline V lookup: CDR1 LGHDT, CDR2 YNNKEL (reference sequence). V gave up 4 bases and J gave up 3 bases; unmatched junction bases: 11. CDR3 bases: TGTGCCAGCAGCCCCGGGACAGCCCTAGAGGAAGAGACCCAGTACTTC. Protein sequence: CASSPGTALEEETQYF.

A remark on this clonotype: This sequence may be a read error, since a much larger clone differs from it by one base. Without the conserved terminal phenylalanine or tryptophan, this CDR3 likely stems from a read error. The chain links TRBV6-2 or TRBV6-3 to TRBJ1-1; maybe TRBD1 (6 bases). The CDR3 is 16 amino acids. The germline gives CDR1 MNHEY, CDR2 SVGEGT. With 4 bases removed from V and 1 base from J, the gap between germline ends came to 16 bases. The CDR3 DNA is TGTGCCAGCAGTTCCGCAAGGACAGCCCAGAACACTGAAGCTTTCTAT. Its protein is CASSSARTAQNTEAFY.

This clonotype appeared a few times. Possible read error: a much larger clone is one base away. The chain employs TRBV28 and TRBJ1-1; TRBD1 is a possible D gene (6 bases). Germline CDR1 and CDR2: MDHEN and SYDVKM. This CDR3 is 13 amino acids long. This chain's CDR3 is CASGFRTGTEAFF. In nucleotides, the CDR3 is TGTGCCAGCGGTTTCCGTACAGGGACTGAAGCTTTCTTT.

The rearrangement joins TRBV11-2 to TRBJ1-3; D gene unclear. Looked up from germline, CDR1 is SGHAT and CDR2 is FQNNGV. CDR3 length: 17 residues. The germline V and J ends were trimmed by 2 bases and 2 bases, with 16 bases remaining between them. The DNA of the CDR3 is TGTGCCAGCAGCTTAAATTGGGTAGTAGTGCCTGGAAACACCATATATTTT. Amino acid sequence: CASSLNWVVVPGNTIYF.